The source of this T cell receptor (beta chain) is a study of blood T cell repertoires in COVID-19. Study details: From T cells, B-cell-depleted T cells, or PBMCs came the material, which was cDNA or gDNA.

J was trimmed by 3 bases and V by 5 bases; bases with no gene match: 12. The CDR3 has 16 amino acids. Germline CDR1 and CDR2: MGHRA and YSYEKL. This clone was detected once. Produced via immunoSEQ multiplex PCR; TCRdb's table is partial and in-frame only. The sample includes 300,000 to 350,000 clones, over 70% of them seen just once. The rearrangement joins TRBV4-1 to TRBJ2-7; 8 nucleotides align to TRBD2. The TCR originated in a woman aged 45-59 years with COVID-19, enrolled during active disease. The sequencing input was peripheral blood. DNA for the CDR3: TGCGCCAGCAGCGGAACCCCAGCGGGAGCCCTCTACGAGCAGTACTTC. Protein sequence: CASSGTPAGALYEQYF.